These T cell receptor beta chains were read from a single sample in a study of cytomegalovirus exposure and HLA in healthy donors. Profiled with immunoSEQ multiplex PCR; TCRdb holds only in-frame clones, not every one. The sample features 130,000 or so clones, with under 2% in its top ten. What was sequenced was PBMCs. Receptors originate from a woman aged 40 to 55 in good health and CMV-seronegative. Each CDR3 is given with its conserved first and last residue. The D gene is left open where the match is weak.

TRBJ1-1 | - | TRBV5-8 | TGTGCCAGCAGCTTGGTGGTCACGAGGACTGAAGCTTTCTTT | CASSLVVTRTEAFF
TRBJ2-7 | TRBD2 | TRBV6-5 | TGTGCCAGCATCAGACTAGCGGGGGGGCGAGGGGAGCAGTACTTC | CASIRLAGGRGEQYF
TRBJ1-1 | - | TRBV4-2 | TGTGCCAGCAGCCAAAGCGGGCCTACTGGGGGGACTGAAGCTTTCTTT | CASSQSGPTGGTEAFF
TRBJ2-7 | TRBD1 | TRBV9 | TGTGCCAGCAGCAGGACCCTCGAGACAGGGTATGGGTCCTACGAGCAGTACTTC | CASSRTLETGYGSYEQYF
TRBJ1-2 | TRBD1 | TRBV5-1 | TGCGCCAGCAGCAACGCAGGGGGCGGCTATGGCTACACCTTC | CASSNAGGGYGYTF
TRBJ1-2 | TRBD1 | TRBV7-3 | TGTGCCAGCAGCTTAACCGGGACAGGGAGGCCTAACTATGGCTACACCTTC | CASSLTGTGRPNYGYTF
TRBJ1-1 | - | TRBV7-3 | TGTGCCAGCAGCTTATCGGCGGGGGTCAGCACTGAAGCTTTCTTT | CASSLSAGVSTEAFF
TRBJ1-1 | - | TRBV19 | TGTGCCAGTCACAGGAACACTGAAGCTTTCTTT | CASHRNTEAFF
TRBJ1-2 | - | TRBV5-4 | TGTGCCAGCAGCTTGGGGTCTTGGAGCCCTAACTATGGCTACACCTTC | CASSLGSWSPNYGYTF
TRBJ2-1 | - | TRBV11-1 | TGTGCCAGCAGCTTAACCTACAGGGATGAGCAGTTCTTC | CASSLTYRDEQFF
TRBJ2-5 | - | TRBV7-9 | TGTGCCAGCAGCTTACTCAGGGACATATTTTACCAAGAGACCCAGTACTTC | CASSLLRDIFYQETQYF
TRBJ1-6 | - | TRBV7-2 | TGTGCCAGCAGCCTCTTTGAGTCACCCCTCCACTTT | CASSLFESPLHF
TRBJ2-5 | - | TRBV5-1 | TGCGCCAGCAGCACGGTAGAGACCCAGTACTTC | CASSTVETQYF
TRBJ1-3 | - | TRBV5-3 | TGTGCCAGAAGCTTGAGACAAGGATATTTT | CARSLRQGYF
TRBJ1-1 | - | TRBV7-8 | TGTGCCAGCAGCTCTCGACTCAGGGCGGGAAACACTGAAGCTTTCTTT | CASSSRLRAGNTEAFF
TRBJ1-6 | TRBD1 | TRBV7-8 | TGTGCCAGCAGCTTATCCCACAGGGGACCTCAAAATAATTCACCCCTCCACTTT | CASSLSHRGPQNNSPLHF
TRBJ1-1 | - | TRBV9 | TGTGCCAGCAGCGTAGACTTGAACACTGAAGCTTTCTTT | CASSVDLNTEAFF
TRBJ2-7 | TRBD1 | TRBV6-1 | TGTGCCAGCAGTGTTGGGACAGGGCTTTACGAGCAGTACTTC | CASSVGTGLYEQYF
TRBJ1-2 | - | TRBV10-3 | TGTGCCATCAGTGAAGGTCAGGGACTTAACTATGGCTACACCTTC | CAISEGQGLNYGYTF
TRBJ1-2 | TRBD1 | TRBV28 | TGTGCCAGCAGTTCCTCCGGACAGGAGGATGGCTACACCTTC | CASSSSGQEDGYTF
TRBJ1-6 | - | TRBV5-3 | TGTGCCAGAAGCCTCACTGGGAGGTCTTCACCCCTCCACTTT | CARSLTGRSSPLHF
TRBJ2-1 | - | TRBV7-3 | TGTGCCAGCAGCTTAACGTGGCTCAATGAGCAGTTCTTC | CASSLTWLNEQFF
TRBJ2-2 | TRBD2 | TRBV7-6 | TGTGCCAGCAGCCCTCGGACTAGCGGTAACACCGGGGAGCTGTTTTTT | CASSPRTSGNTGELFF